The 31 T cell receptor beta chains below all came from one sample that was sequenced in a study of Graves' ophthalmopathy and Graves' hyperthyroidism. From RNA, the CDR3 regions of TCR beta chains were amplified and sequenced. HTBI-primed RT-PCR formed the first round, and a multiplex PCR formed the second. TCRdb re-analysed the multiplex PCR reads in MiXCR, keeping a single row per CDR3 protein. The sample includes about 660,000 distinct CDR3 sequences, approximately 39% seen only once; the top ten take 3% to 3.5%. The sequenced sample was peripheral blood. Receptors were obtained from an adult man with Graves' ophthalmopathy.

This clonotype was seen ten or more times. The chain carries TRBV7-9 and TRBJ1-2; 8 bases map to TRBD1. Unmatched junction bases numbered 9, after V lost 5 bases and J lost 4 bases. CDR3 length: 15 amino acids. Germline lookup yields CDR1 SEHNR and CDR2 FQNEAQ (reference sequence). In DNA, the CDR3 is TGTGCCAGCAGCACCCCACAGGGGGGTTCCTATGGCTACACCTTC. It is translated as CASSTPQGGSYGYTF.

This clonotype has a count of ten or more. The chain recombines TRBV19 with TRBJ1-2, with TRBD1 as a possible D gene (5 bases). The CDR3 has 15 amino acids. Germline CDR1 and CDR2: LNHDA and SQIVND (reference sequence). Trimming took off 5 bases at V and 0 bases at J, with 13 bases between the two ends. CDR3 DNA: TGTGCCAGTAGTGCCCCGCAGGGCCCTAACTATGGCTACACCTTC. This translates into CASSAPQGPNYGYTF.

The rearrangement uses TRBV4-1 and TRBJ2-7; TRBD1 agrees at 9 bases. V was clipped by 1 base and J by 4 bases; unmatched bases: 11. This CDR3 is 17 amino acids long. CDR1 and CDR2 from the germline V gene are MGHRA and YSYEKL. The DNA of the CDR3 is TGCGCCAGCAGCCAAGGACAGGGGGTGATAGGAGGTTACGAGCAGTACTTC. Residues: CASSQGQGVIGGYEQYF.

The chain employs TRBV7-2 and TRBJ2-7; tentatively, D is TRBD1 (6 bases). The CDR3 contains 16 residues. CDR1 and CDR2 (germline): SGHTA, FQGNSA. V lost 5 bases, J lost 7 bases, and 24 bases lay in between. The CDR3 sequence is CASSPRDTSSYNEQYF. CDR3 nucleotides: TGTGCCAGCAGCCCACGGGACACGAGCTCCTACAATGAGCAGTACTTC.

This clonotype came up many times. The chain recombines TRBV29-1 with TRBJ1-4, with 7 bases aligning to TRBD1. The junction had 13 bases not matched to a gene; V was cut back by 7 bases and J by 8 bases. Germline values: CDR1 SQVTM, CDR2 ANQGSEA. This CDR3 has 14 amino acids. The DNA for the CDR3 is TGCAGCGCCGAAGTCGGGACAGTTGGCGAAAAACTGTTTTTT. Translating it yields CSAEVGTVGEKLFF.

This clonotype was observed many times. The chain employs TRBV19 and TRBJ1-5; D may be TRBD1 (6 bases). Germline CDR1 is LNHDA and CDR2 is SQIVND (reference sequence). The CDR3 spans 14 residues. V gave up 2 bases and J gave up 4 bases, with 9 bases separating them. CDR3 protein: CASSISGVNQPQHF. Here the CDR3 DNA reads TGTGCCAGTAGTATATCAGGGGTAAATCAGCCCCAGCATTTT. The full variable domain, completed using reference TRBV19 and TRBJ1-5, is DGGITQSPKYLFRKEGQNVTLSCEQNLNHDAMYWYRQDPGQGLRLIYYSQIVNDFQKGDIAEGYSVSREKKESFPLTVTSAQKNPTAFYLCASSISGVNQPQHFGDGTRLSIL.

This clonotype was found many times. The rearrangement uses TRBV7-9 and TRBJ2-2; D possibly corresponds to TRBD1 (6 bases). The germline V gene has CDR1 SEHNR and CDR2 FQNEAQ (reference sequence). The CDR3 sequence is 16 residues long. The ends were cut back, 5 bases at V and 0 bases at J, with 13 bases in the middle. The CDR3 DNA sequence: TGTGCCAGCAGCCCCCGGGACACCGCGAACACCGGGGAGCTGTTTTTT. As protein: CASSPRDTANTGELFF.

This clonotype was recorded at least ten times. The chain carries TRBV7-9 and TRBJ2-7, with D uncertain. The CDR3 is 12 residues long. V was clipped by 4 bases and J by 5 bases, with 9 bases between them. Germline V gives CDR1 SEHNR, CDR2 FQNEAQ (reference sequence). Here the CDR3 DNA reads TGTGCCAGCAGCTCAATTAGCCACGAGCAGTACTTC. This encodes CASSSISHEQYF.

This clonotype was observed a handful of times. The genes are TRBV2 and TRBJ2-7; D gene ambiguous. The CDR3 length is 15 residues. V was trimmed by 5 bases and J by 7 bases, leaving 21 bases between them. CDR1 SNHLY and CDR2 FYNNEI come from the germline V gene. CDR3 protein: CASSFLLKSAAEQYF. CDR3 nucleotides: TGTGCCAGCAGTTTCTTGTTAAAGAGCGCCGCGGAGCAGTACTTC.

This clonotype was detected ten times or more. The gene calls are TRBV10-3 and TRBJ1-4, with D possibly TRBD1 on 5 matching bases. Trimming pared 4 bases from V and 5 bases from J, leaving 17 bases between. Germline assignment: CDR1 ENHRY and CDR2 SYGVKD. The CDR3 covers 16 residues. CDR3 DNA: TGTGCCATCAGTGGGGACGCCGGCGGGGGAAATGAAAAACTGTTTTTT. Its translation: CAISGDAGGGNEKLFF.

This clonotype was picked up many times. The chain couples TRBV12-3 or TRBV12-4 to TRBJ2-5; perhaps TRBD2 as D (6 bases). Trimming cost V 8 bases and J 1 base, with 14 bases left between them. The CDR3 consists of 14 residues. The CDR3 loop reads CASSGVGGQETQYF. CDR3 DNA: TGTGCCAGCTCGGGAGTGGGGGGCCAAGAGACCCAGTACTTC.

The table lists this clonotype with many counts. V is TRBV19 and J is TRBJ1-6; D is uncertain. The CDR3 is 14 residues long. Trimming stripped 4 bases from V and 10 bases from J, with 14 bases between. Germline V CDR1 and CDR2: LNHDA, SQIVND (reference sequence). The CDR3 DNA reads TGTGCCAGTAGTACAACCTCCGGGGAGTCACCCCTCCACTTT. Translation: CASSTTSGESPLHF.

The sample holds one count of this clonotype. The CDR3 ends on some other residue instead of the conserved phenylalanine or tryptophan, so this is likely a read error. No DNA is shown, since the ends of the CDR3 on it are uncertain; the CDR3 is the one TCRdb lists. V is TRBV20-1 and J is TRBJ1-1; the D call of TRBD1 is as the table states it, not checked on the DNA. CDR1 is DFQATT, CDR2 SNEGSKA, per germline (reference sequence). The CDR3 is 9 residues long, ends included. The CDR3 is CSARPRGSS.

This clonotype was recorded at least ten times. The V call is TRBV7-9, the J call TRBJ1-2, with TRBD1 as a possible D gene (5 bases). The germline V and J ends were trimmed by 5 bases and 7 bases, with 14 bases remaining between them. Germline CDR1 SEHNR, CDR2 FQNEAQ (reference sequence). The CDR3 runs 13 residues. The CDR3 loop reads CASSPMQGGGYTF. CDR3 in DNA: TGTGCCAGCAGCCCGATGCAGGGTGGTGGCTACACCTTC.

This clonotype has only a few counts. The chain is built from TRBV12-3 or TRBV12-4 and TRBJ2-7; tentative D call: TRBD2 (5 bases). The V gene lost 6 bases and the J gene lost 3 bases, with 18 bases spanning the gap. The CDR3 sequence is 15 residues long. CDR3 amino acids: CASRKEADWSYEQYF. CDR3 nucleotides: TGTGCCAGCAGAAAAGAGGCGGACTGGAGCTACGAGCAGTACTTC.

CDR3 loop: CAISESDSGSNYGYTF. The DNA of the CDR3 is TGTGCCATCAGTGAGTCGGACAGCGGAAGCAACTATGGCTACACCTTC. The V and J genes are TRBV10-3 and TRBJ1-2; tentative D call: TRBD1 (6 bases). The CDR3 totals 16 residues. The ends were cut back, 0 bases at V and 2 bases at J, with 13 bases in the middle. Looked up from germline, CDR1 is ENHRY and CDR2 is SYGVKD.

The V gene is TRBV24-1, the J gene TRBJ2-2; the D gene could be TRBD1 or TRBD2 (5 bases each). V was pared by 1 base and J by 1 base, with 9 bases between. The germline V gene encodes CDR1 KGHDR and CDR2 SFDVKD. The CDR3 length is 16 residues. The chain's CDR3 is CATSDLGTKNTGELFF. The CDR3 DNA is TGTGCCACCAGTGATTTAGGGACGAAGAACACCGGGGAGCTGTTTTTT.

The sample holds many counts of this clonotype. V gene TRBV29-1 combines with J gene TRBJ2-7; a weak D match, TRBD1 (6 bases). The V end was cut by 7 bases, the J end by 4 bases, with 11 bases between. Per germline, CDR1 SQVTM and CDR2 ANQGSEA. The CDR3 consists of 11 residues. As DNA, the CDR3 is TGCAGCGGGATGGACAGTTACGAGCAGTACTTC. Amino acids: CSGMDSYEQYF.

The CDR3 nucleotides are TGCAGCGTGGCACAGGGAACCGGCCTCTATGGCTACACCTTC. Translated: CSVAQGTGLYGYTF. The V and J genes are TRBV29-1 and TRBJ1-2; TRBD1 is a possible D gene (6 bases). V was cut by 6 bases and J by 4 bases, with 18 bases left in between. Germline V gene lookup returns CDR1 SQVTM and CDR2 ANQGSEA. The CDR3 is 14 residues long. Supplemented by reference TRBV29-1 and TRBJ1-2, the full variable domain reads SAVISQKPSRDICQRGTSLTIQCQVDSQVTMMFWYRQQPGQSLTLIATANQGSEATYESGFVIDKFPISRPNLTFSTLTVSNMSPEDSSIYLCSVAQGTGLYGYTFGSGTRLTVV.

This chain joins TRBV4-3 and TRBJ1-2; 7 bases are shared with TRBD1. The germline V gene has CDR1 LGHNA and CDR2 YSLEER. Germline trimming cut 0 bases from V and 2 bases from J; bases unmatched to any gene: 3. The CDR3 has 15 amino acids. This chain's CDR3 is CASSQEARGNYGYTF. As DNA, the CDR3 is TGCGCCAGCAGCCAAGAGGCCAGGGGGAACTATGGCTACACCTTC.

V gene TRBV15 combines with J gene TRBJ2-3; D is perhaps TRBD1 (6 bases). V gave up 5 bases and J gave up 1 base, with 16 bases separating them. The length of the CDR3 is 16 residues. Germline lookup yields CDR1 LNHNV and CDR2 YYDKDF (reference sequence). DNA of the CDR3: TGTGCCACCAGCGCTACACAGGGAAGGGGCACAGATACGCAGTATTTT. Translating it yields CATSATQGRGTDTQYF.

The chain couples TRBV7-9 to TRBJ2-7; 8 bases map to TRBD1. Germline V gene data show CDR1 as SEHNR and CDR2 as FQNEAQ (reference sequence). V was pared by 3 bases and J by 5 bases, with 9 bases of the junction left unmatched. The CDR3 extends over 15 amino acids. The CDR3 spells CASSFADRERDEQYF. In DNA form, the CDR3 reads TGTGCCAGCAGCTTTGCGGACAGGGAGAGGGACGAGCAGTACTTC. Full variable domain (rest looked up from reference TRBV7-9 and TRBJ2-7): DTGVSQNPRHKITKRGQNVTFRCDPISEHNRLYWYRQTLGQGPEFLTYFQNEAQLEKSRLLSDRFSAERPKGSFSTLEIQRTEQGDSAMYLCASSFADRERDEQYFGPGTRLTVT.

This clonotype was found many times. This sequence joins TRBV7-6 and TRBJ1-6; D is unclear. The CDR3 sequence is 15 residues long. Trimming cost V 1 base and J 7 bases, with 11 bases left between them. Germline V lookup: CDR1 SGHVS, CDR2 FNYEAQ. CDR3 bases: TGTGCCAGCAGCTTAGGGATGTCGGGGAATTCACCCCTCCACTTT. Encoded protein: CASSLGMSGNSPLHF.

This clonotype was observed many times. CDR3 loop: CASSQARLRSYGYTF. The CDR3 DNA follows: TGCGCCAGCAGCCAAGCGCGCCTGCGGAGCTATGGCTACACCTTC. This chain joins TRBV4-3 and TRBJ1-2, with D unresolved. Germline V CDR1 and CDR2: LGHNA, YSLEER. There are 15 residues in the CDR3. Trimming removed 1 base from V and 4 bases from J, with 13 bases in between.

This clonotype was found a few times. V usage is TRBV20-1 and J usage is TRBJ2-2; 12 positions agree with TRBD2. CDR1 is DFQATT and CDR2 is SNEGSKA in the germline V gene (reference sequence). J gave up 1 base and V 6 bases, and 3 bases lay outside the gene matches. This CDR3 has 15 residues. The CDR3 reads CSAATSGGNTGELFF. In nucleotides, the CDR3 is TGCAGTGCGGCGACTAGCGGGGGGAACACCGGGGAGCTGTTTTTT.

Notes on this clonotype: A single base separates this from a much larger clone, so it may be a read error. The CDR3 DNA follows: TGCAGTGCTAGTTCCGGGGCCACTGAAGCTTTCTTT. It specifies CSASSGATEAFF. The gene calls are TRBV20-1 and TRBJ1-1; weak D call: TRBD1 (5 bases). The CDR3 has 12 amino acids. Per the germline V gene, CDR1 is DFQATT and CDR2 is SNEGSKA (reference sequence). V shed 3 bases and J shed 4 bases, with 9 bases lying between them.

The chain has TRBV15 and TRBJ2-5, with 10 bases aligning to TRBD1. With V trimmed by 0 bases and J by 5 bases, 3 bases remained unmatched. CDR3 length equals 15 residues. Per the germline V gene, CDR1 is LNHNV and CDR2 is YYDKDF (reference sequence). The CDR3 DNA reads TGTGCCACCAGCAGAGAGGGACAGGGGAATGAGACCCAGTACTTC. Protein product: CATSREGQGNETQYF. Full variable domain (remainder filled in from reference TRBV15 and TRBJ2-5): DAMVIQNPRYQVTQFGKPVTLSCSQTLNHNVMYWYQQKSSQAPKLLFHYYDKDFNNEADTPDNFQSRRPNTSFCFLDIRSPGLGDTAMYLCATSREGQGNETQYFGPGTRLLVL.

With respect to this clonotype: A much larger clone lies a single base off, so this may be a read error. The rearrangement joins TRBV10-3 to TRBJ1-1; possible D gene TRBD1, 5 bases. Germline-derived CDR1 and CDR2 are ENHRY and SYGVKD. The CDR3 runs 13 residues. V was trimmed by 4 bases and J by 7 bases, leaving 13 bases between them. CDR3 amino acids: CAISVSGVSEAFF. CDR3 coding DNA: TGTGCCATCAGTGTGTCGGGGGTAAGTGAAGCTTTCTTT.

This clonotype appeared a few times. The V call is TRBV19, the J call TRBJ1-5; tentatively, D is TRBD1 (5 bases). Germline CDR1 is LNHDA and CDR2 is SQIVND (reference sequence). The CDR3 has 14 residues. V lost 9 bases, J lost 3 bases, and 15 bases lay in between. The CDR3 DNA follows: TGTGCCAGCAGTGCAGGGAAGTACAATCAGCCCCAGCATTTT. Amino acids: CASSAGKYNQPQHF.

Concerning this clonotype: A much larger clone is a single base away; this may be a read error. This chain connects TRBV10-3 to TRBJ1-5; 10 bases line up with TRBD1. CDR1 is ENHRY, CDR2 SYGVKD, per germline. The CDR3 spans 15 residues. In DNA, the CDR3 is TGTGCCAGCAGTGGACGGGACAGGGGTAATCAGCCCCAGCATTTT. Protein sequence: CASSGRDRGNQPQHF.

V gene TRBV10-3 combines with J gene TRBJ1-1; perhaps TRBD1 as D (6 bases). The germline V and J ends were trimmed by 4 bases and 0 bases, with 12 bases remaining between them. CDR3 length: 15 amino acids. Germline CDR1 ENHRY, CDR2 SYGVKD. The CDR3 here is CAISAAGHLNTEAFF. The CDR3 bases are TGTGCCATCAGTGCCGCGGGACATTTGAACACTGAAGCTTTCTTT.